The 23 T cell receptor beta chains below come from one sample, sequenced in a study of cytomegalovirus exposure and HLA in healthy donors. PCR involved 60 Vbeta and 13 Jbeta primers. Sequencing was performed with immunoSEQ multiplex PCR; in TCRdb, only in-frame clones are kept and a portion is missing. The sample includes some 160,000 clones, roughly 79% seen only once; the top ten take about 1.6%. Specimen: PBMCs. These receptors originate from a man aged 40-49 years in good health and CMV-seronegative.

V and J are TRBV6-5 and TRBJ1-2; D is unresolved. From germline, CDR1 is MNHEY and CDR2 SVGAGI. V was pared by 7 bases and J by 0 bases, with 9 bases between. This CDR3 has 13 amino acids. CDR3 protein: CASTSATNYGYTF. DNA for the CDR3: TGTGCCAGCACTTCCGCGACTAACTATGGCTACACCTTC.

V gene TRBV6-4 combines with J gene TRBJ2-1; TRBD2 matches at 8 bases. This CDR3 region has 14 residues. Germline CDR1 MRHNA, CDR2 SNTAGT. Trimming removed 4 bases from V and 6 bases from J; junction bases left unmatched: 5. The CDR3 nucleotides are TGTGCCAGCAGTGGTAGCGGGAATGCCAATGAGCAGTTCTTC. Translation: CASSGSGNANEQFF.

By share, this clone ranks as medium-sized. The V gene is TRBV25-1, the J gene TRBJ2-1; 7 positions agree with TRBD1. The CDR3 loop spans 17 amino acids. Losses at the gene ends were 6 bases for V and 0 bases for J; bases not matched to a gene: 11. Germline loops: CDR1 MGHDK, CDR2 SYGVNS. This CDR3 reads CASSALGQTSSYNEQFF. In DNA, the CDR3 is TGTGCCAGCAGCGCACTGGGACAGACCAGCTCCTACAATGAGCAGTTCTTC.

The chain links TRBV19 to TRBJ2-7; a weak D match, TRBD1 (6 bases). Trimming removed 1 base from V and 3 bases from J, with 13 bases in between. Germline CDR1 and CDR2: LNHDA and SQIVND (reference sequence). The CDR3 extends over 15 amino acids. The CDR3 DNA reads as TGTGCCAGTAGTATAGTTCCGGGACAAAACTACGAGCAGTACTTC. Translating gives CASSIVPGQNYEQYF.

V usage is TRBV25-1 and J usage is TRBJ2-2, with 9 bases aligning to TRBD1. The CDR3 consists of 14 residues. V gave up 6 bases and J gave up 6 bases; unmatched junction bases: 5. Germline CDR1 and CDR2: MGHDK and SYGVNS. Written as DNA, the CDR3 is TGTGCCAGCAGCGGACAGGGGACATCCGGGGAGCTGTTTTTT. Translating gives CASSGQGTSGELFF.

The table lists this clone with a count of one. The sample carries other DNA sequences with the same CDR3. V is TRBV7-2 and J is TRBJ2-1; perhaps TRBD2 as D (5 bases). Trimming pared 0 bases from V and 5 bases from J, leaving 8 bases between. Germline V gene data show CDR1 as SGHTA and CDR2 as FQGNSA. The CDR3 is made up of 14 amino acids. This CDR3 reads CASSLASGNNEQFF. The DNA for the CDR3 is TGTGCCAGCAGCTTAGCCTCGGGGAACAATGAGCAGTTCTTC.

CDR3 sequence: CASSRDRDRGKTDTQYF. The CDR3 nucleotides are TGTGCCAGTAGTAGAGACCGGGACAGGGGAAAAACAGATACGCAGTATTTT. J is TRBJ2-3 and V is TRBV19; 10 positions match TRBD1. CDR3 length: 17 amino acids. Trimming took 4 bases from V and 3 from J; bases not matched to a gene: 10. The germline CDR1 and CDR2 sequences are LNHDA and SQIVND (reference sequence).

The chain couples TRBV29-1 to TRBJ2-5; D may be TRBD2 (5 bases). V lost 1 base to trimming and J lost 5 bases, with 8 bases between them. CDR1 is SQVTM, CDR2 ANQGSEA, per germline. This CDR3 contains 12 residues. This CDR3 is CSVEGGGETQYF. The CDR3 nucleotides read TGCAGCGTTGAAGGTGGCGGGGAGACCCAGTACTTC.

This clone was picked up a small number of times. At one of its ends the junction is not consistent with the germline gene, which may arise from a read error. The chain recombines TRBV5-6 with TRBJ2-4; D not resolved. Looked up from germline, CDR1 is SGHDT and CDR2 is YYEEEE. The CDR3 contains 11 residues. The CDR3 loop is CASSLKNSQYF. DNA for the CDR3: TGTGCCAGCAGCTTAAAAAACAGTCAGTACTTC.

As concerns this clone: Germline and junction disagree at one end, which may indicate a read error. This sample includes further DNA sequences coding for the same CDR3. The chain is built from TRBV27 and TRBJ1-1; D gene unclear. The CDR3 extends over 15 amino acids. Germline V lookup: CDR1 MNHEY, CDR2 SMNVEV (reference sequence). CDR3: CATSASSKTYTEAFF. DNA of the CDR3: TGTGCCACCTCGGCGAGTAGCAAGACCTACACTGAAGCCTTCTTT.

This chain joins TRBV2 and TRBJ2-7, with 9 bases matching TRBD1. V lost 7 bases to trimming and J lost 5 bases; unmatched junction nucleotides: 6. Germline CDR1 and CDR2: SNHLY and FYNNEI. The CDR3 extends over 13 amino acids. The CDR3, as DNA: TGTGCCAGCATTGGACAGGGGATCCACGAGCAGTACGTC. It codes for CASIGQGIHEQYV.

The CDR3 DNA is TGTGCCAGCAGTTTGGCCGACGGGTACACTGAAGCTTTCTTT. Translating it yields CASSLADGYTEAFF. V is TRBV28 and J is TRBJ1-1; D gene ambiguous. There are 14 residues in the CDR3. The germline CDR1 and CDR2 sequences are MDHEN and SYDVKM. Trimming left V 3 bases short and J 3 bases short, with 11 bases between.

V gene TRBV27 combines with J gene TRBJ2-7; D might be TRBD1 (7 bases). Germline CDR1 MNHEY, CDR2 SMNVEV (reference sequence). V lost 6 bases to trimming and J lost 3 bases, with 18 bases between them. The CDR3 length is 15 residues. CDR3 protein: CASSADQGGFYEQYF. Here the CDR3 DNA reads TGTGCCAGCAGCGCTGATCAGGGGGGATTCTACGAGCAGTACTTC.

V usage is TRBV28 and J usage is TRBJ2-5, with 7 bases aligning to TRBD1. This CDR3 is 14 amino acids long. Germline V gene sequence: CDR1 MDHEN, CDR2 SYDVKM. V gave up 3 bases and J gave up 5 bases; unmatched junction bases: 6. The CDR3, as DNA: TGTGCCAGCAGTTTCCTCGACAGGGTTGAGACCCAGTACTTC. Its protein product is CASSFLDRVETQYF.

The chain employs TRBV15 and TRBJ2-1; 9 bases agree with TRBD1. The germline CDR1 and CDR2 sequences are LNHNV and YYDKDF (reference sequence). The CDR3 has 15 residues. V lost 3 bases to trimming and J lost 5 bases; unmatched junction nucleotides: 5. This CDR3 is CATSSRDRAHNEQFF. CDR3 nucleotides: TGTGCCACCAGCAGCCGGGACAGGGCCCACAATGAGCAGTTCTTC.

The count of this clone is one. The V and J genes are TRBV6-4 and TRBJ2-7, with a tentative D call TRBD1 (6 bases). Germline assignment: CDR1 MRHNA and CDR2 SNTAGT. The CDR3 is 14 amino acids. Trimming pared 6 bases from V and 0 bases from J, leaving 12 bases between. CDR3 DNA sequence: TGTGCCAGCAGCCCCGACAGGAGCTCCTACGAGCAGTACTTC. Translated, it gives CASSPDRSSYEQYF.

The chain couples TRBV27 to TRBJ2-1; 8 nucleotides agree with TRBD1. The ends lost 6 bases at V and 9 bases at J; junction bases unmatched: 16. Germline V gene data show CDR1 as MNHEY and CDR2 as SMNVEV (reference sequence). The CDR3 covers 16 residues. The CDR3 nucleotides are TGTGCCAGCAGCCCCACATCGAGGACAGGGAGGAGTGAGCAGTTCTTC. Amino acid sequence: CASSPTSRTGRSEQFF.

The chain is built from TRBV7-2 and TRBJ2-1; 11 bases fit TRBD2. Germline V gene sequence: CDR1 SGHTA, CDR2 FQGNSA. Trimming removed 4 bases from V and 2 bases from J; junction bases left unmatched: 7. The CDR3 length is 17 residues. The DNA of the CDR3 is TGTGCCAGCAGCTCCCTTGGGACTAGCGGAACCTACAATGAGCAGTTCTTC. Protein product: CASSSLGTSGTYNEQFF.

The chain uses TRBV6-1 and TRBJ2-3; 12 nucleotides align to TRBD1. The germline gives CDR1 MNHNS, CDR2 SASEGT. J gave up 5 bases and V 3 bases, and 6 bases lay outside the gene matches. This CDR3 has 16 residues. The CDR3 DNA reads TGTGCCAGCAGTGAGCCCCGGGACAGGGGGCTAGATACGCAGTATTTT. Amino acid sequence: CASSEPRDRGLDTQYF.

The rearrangement joins TRBV5-6 to TRBJ2-2; tentative D call: TRBD1 (5 bases). This CDR3 has 14 amino acids. CDR1 is SGHDT, CDR2 YYEEEE, per germline. V lost 4 bases to trimming and J lost 1 base, with 8 bases between them. CDR3 loop: CASSTQGNTGELFF. CDR3 sequence (DNA): TGTGCCAGCAGCACGCAGGGGAACACCGGGGAGCTGTTTTTT. Full variable domain (rest looked up from reference TRBV5-6 and TRBJ2-2): DAGVTQSPTHLIKTRGQQVTLRCSPKSGHDTVSWYQQALGQGPQFIFQYYEEEERQRGNFPDRFSGHQFPNYSSELNVNALLLGDSALYLCASSTQGNTGELFFGEGSRLTVL.

The V and J genes are TRBV9 and TRBJ1-3, with D possibly being TRBD1 (5 bases). The CDR3 loop spans 15 amino acids. The germline V and J ends were trimmed by 0 bases and 6 bases, with 13 bases remaining between them. Germline-derived CDR1 and CDR2 are SGDLS and YYNGEE. CDR3 loop: CASSVGSGPTNTIYF. The CDR3 region has the DNA TGTGCCAGCAGCGTAGGTTCAGGGCCCACAAACACCATATATTTT.

This clone was recorded a few times. The CDR3 loop is CAWSIRGNQPQHF. The CDR3 DNA reads TGTGCCTGGAGTATCAGGGGTAATCAGCCCCAGCATTTT. The rearrangement joins TRBV30 to TRBJ1-5, with a weak D call TRBD1 (6 bases). V lost 2 bases and J 4 bases, leaving 9 bases between the germline ends. This CDR3 has 13 amino acids. Germline loops: CDR1 GTSNPN, CDR2 SVGIG (reference sequence).

The genes are TRBV2 and TRBJ2-3; 9 bases are a match to TRBD2. This CDR3 has 13 amino acids. Germline V gene data show CDR1 as SNHLY and CDR2 as FYNNEI. V shed 4 bases, J shed 4 bases, and the junction held 0 bases outside the gene matches. The CDR3 DNA sequence: TGTGCCAGCAGTGGCGGGGGGGCAGATACGCAGTATTTT. It is translated as CASSGGGADTQYF.